This TCR beta chain was documented in a study of technical replicates of blood from several donors. Repertoires were generated with immunoSEQ multiplex PCR, while TCRdb's copy carries only in-frame clones and drops some. The sample gives 40,000 to 60,000 clones, approximately 90% of which show up once; about 3.9% is in the top ten. Trimming took off 5 bases at V and 2 bases at J, with 9 bases between the two ends. Germline CDR1 reads SGHVS; CDR2 reads FNYEAQ. The CDR3 spans 13 residues. This sequence joins TRBV7-6 and TRBJ2-5, with D possibly matching TRBD2 (6 bases). This TCR came from a human donor in good health. Some clones in this sample may be carry-over from other donors' samples. Sequenced: PBMCs. Here the CDR3 reads CASSRDFQETQYF. DNA of the CDR3: TGTGCCAGCAGCCGGGACTTTCAAGAGACCCAGTACTTC.